What follows are 15 T cell receptor beta chains derived from one specimen sequenced in a study of blood T cell repertoires in COVID-19. The protocol was immunoSEQ multiplex PCR, while the TCRdb copy is restricted to in-frame clones and leaves out a portion. The sample consists of 150,000 to 200,000 clones, approximately 91% of them appearing once. The sample comprised peripheral blood. The receptors shown here come from a man younger than 35 with acute or convalescent COVID-19.

Only one count was recorded for this clone. The chain has TRBV19 and TRBJ1-1; 9 bases match TRBD1. The V segment lost 5 bases and the J segment 1 base; nucleotides outside the gene matches: 5. CDR1 and CDR2 (germline): LNHDA, SQIVND (reference sequence). This CDR3 has 15 amino acids. DNA of the CDR3: TGTGCCAGTAGTCGACCGGGACAGGGGAACACTGAAGCTTTCTTT. It yields the protein CASSRPGQGNTEAFF. Based on the CDR3 plus reference TRBV19 and TRBJ1-1, the full variable domain is DGGITQSPKYLFRKEGQNVTLSCEQNLNHDAMYWYRQDPGQGLRLIYYSQIVNDFQKGDIAEGYSVSREKKESFPLTVTSAQKNPTAFYLCASSRPGQGNTEAFFGQGTRLTVV.

The chain carries TRBV7-9 and TRBJ1-3; the D gene is possibly TRBD1 (5 bases). Looked up from germline, CDR1 is SEHNR and CDR2 is FQNEAQ (reference sequence). The CDR3 covers 14 residues. V lost 5 bases, J lost 8 bases, and 16 bases lay in between. Written as DNA, the CDR3 is TGTGCCAGCAGCCCAGGGTTAGCGGTGGACACCATATATTTT. As protein: CASSPGLAVDTIYF.

V is TRBV19 and J is TRBJ2-7; D may be TRBD1 (5 bases). Deletions cut 3 bases from V and 4 bases from J, with 10 bases between. This CDR3 comprises 13 residues. CDR1 is LNHDA and CDR2 is SQIVND in the germline V gene (reference sequence). CDR3 coding DNA: TGTGCCAGTAGTATGGTAACAGGTTACGAGCAGTACTTC. Amino acids: CASSMVTGYEQYF. The full variable domain, in which reference TRBV19 and TRBJ2-7 provide the parts outside the CDR3, is DGGITQSPKYLFRKEGQNVTLSCEQNLNHDAMYWYRQDPGQGLRLIYYSQIVNDFQKGDIAEGYSVSREKKESFPLTVTSAQKNPTAFYLCASSMVTGYEQYFGPGTRLTVT.

The J gene is TRBJ2-3, the V gene TRBV6-2 or TRBV6-3, with 7 positions matching TRBD2. J lost 4 bases, V lost 2 bases, and 0 bases had no gene match. Germline values: CDR1 MNHEY, CDR2 SVGEGT. The CDR3 has 13 amino acids. CDR3 protein: CASSYGGADTQYF. The CDR3 coding sequence is TGTGCCAGCAGTTACGGGGGGGCAGATACGCAGTATTTT.

The genes are TRBV10-2 and TRBJ2-7; 7 bases fit TRBD1. The germline V gene has CDR1 WSHSY and CDR2 SAAADI. The V gene end was trimmed by 3 bases and the J gene end by 4 bases; junction bases not matched to a gene: 6. The CDR3 covers 14 residues. In nucleotides, the CDR3 is TGCGCCAGCAGTGAAAGAGACAGGGTATACGAGCAGTACTTC. It codes for CASSERDRVYEQYF.

The chain combines TRBV6-5 with TRBJ1-1; TRBD1 agrees at 9 bases. Germline values: CDR1 MNHEY, CDR2 SVGAGI. This CDR3 comprises 14 residues. J gave up 7 bases and V 7 bases, and 10 bases lay outside the gene matches. CDR3: CASKPRDRVDEAFF. Written as DNA, the CDR3 is TGTGCCAGCAAGCCCCGGGACAGGGTTGATGAAGCTTTCTTT.

The CDR3 region is CSVGPTGGSEAFF. DNA for the CDR3: TGCAGCGTTGGCCCGACAGGGGGTTCGGAAGCTTTCTTT. The rearrangement uses TRBV29-1 and TRBJ1-1; 9 bases fit TRBD1. The V gene end was trimmed by 4 bases and the J gene end by 8 bases; junction bases not matched to a gene: 8. CDR1 is SQVTM, CDR2 ANQGSEA, per germline. CDR3 length: 13 amino acids.

This sequence joins TRBV21-1 and TRBJ2-1; the tabulated D call, TRBD1, remains unverified against the DNA. TRBV21-1 is a listed pseudogene. The CDR3 is 15 amino acids. For the CDR3, the DNA is TGTGCCAGCAGCATCGAGGGACAGGGTTTCGATGAGCAGTTCTTC. It encodes CASSIEGQGFDEQFF.

The chain couples TRBV5-8 to TRBJ1-3; 9 bases agree with TRBD1. The CDR3 runs to 16 residues. The J segment lost 4 bases and the V segment lost 4 bases, leaving 9 bases of the junction unmatched. Germline V lookup: CDR1 SGHTS, CDR2 YDEGEE. The CDR3 DNA sequence: TGTGCCAGCAGCATTACAGGGGGCGTAGGAGGAAACACCATATATTTT. Translated, it gives CASSITGGVGGNTIYF.

The V gene is TRBV3-1 (or the pseudogene TRBV3-2), the J gene TRBJ1-2; the match to TRBD1 covers 8 bases. V shed 5 bases, J shed 3 bases, and the junction held 8 bases outside the gene matches. This CDR3 contains 15 residues. Germline V gene lookup returns CDR1 LGHDT and CDR2 YNNKEL (reference sequence). In nucleotides, the CDR3 is TGTGCCAGCAGCTCCCGCAGGGGGCCTTACTATGGCTACACCTTC. It codes for CASSSRRGPYYGYTF.

This chain joins TRBV4-1 and TRBJ1-2; D is perhaps TRBD1 (5 bases). Germline lookup yields CDR1 MGHRA and CDR2 YSYEKL. The CDR3 is 14 amino acids. V lost 0 bases and J lost 10, with 15 bases in between. CDR3 sequence reads: CASSQDQQGYSYTF. The CDR3 DNA is TGCGCCAGCAGCCAAGATCAGCAGGGTTATTCCTACACCTTC.

This clone was detected once. The chain uses TRBV27 and TRBJ2-1; D perhaps matches TRBD1 (5 bases). The CDR3 is 15 residues long. Germline lookup yields CDR1 MNHEY and CDR2 SMNVEV (reference sequence). V lost 4 bases to trimming and J lost 4 bases, with 14 bases between them. The CDR3 DNA reads as TGTGCCAGCAGTTCCGGACAAGGGTGGTACAATGAGCAGTTCTTC. Translated, it gives CASSSGQGWYNEQFF.

J is TRBJ1-1 and V is TRBV6-5, with 8 bases matching TRBD1. The ends lost 7 bases at V and 3 bases at J; junction bases unmatched: 4. Germline loops: CDR1 MNHEY, CDR2 SVGAGI. This CDR3 is 13 amino acids long. For the CDR3, the DNA is TGTGCCAGCACCTCAGGGGGCTACACTGAAGCTTTCTTT. The encoded protein is CASTSGGYTEAFF.

The gene calls are TRBV7-9 and TRBJ1-2; 7 nucleotides align to TRBD1. Germline trimming cut 3 bases from V and 0 bases from J; bases unmatched to any gene: 1. CDR3 length equals 14 residues. Germline CDR1 and CDR2: SEHNR and FQNEAQ (reference sequence). In DNA, the CDR3 is TGTGCCAGCAGCTTCGGGACAGCTAACTATGGCTACACCTTC. It encodes CASSFGTANYGYTF. Together with reference TRBV7-9 and TRBJ1-2, the CDR3 gives the full variable domain: DTGVSQNPRHKITKRGQNVTFRCDPISEHNRLYWYRQTLGQGPEFLTYFQNEAQLEKSRLLSDRFSAERPKGSFSTLEIQRTEQGDSAMYLCASSFGTANYGYTFGSGTRLTVV.

The chain links TRBV5-6 to TRBJ2-7; 10 bases map to TRBD1. This CDR3 has 15 residues. Germline lookup yields CDR1 SGHDT and CDR2 YYEEEE. Trimming took 7 bases from V and 3 from J; bases not matched to a gene: 10. DNA for the CDR3: TGTGCCAGCGAGCCGGTCGGACAGGGGGTCTACGAGCAGTACTTC. This encodes CASEPVGQGVYEQYF.